This T cell receptor beta chain appears in the sequencing data of a study of T cell responses to AZD1222 COVID-19 vaccine (TCRdb year 2021). A note on the overall study: A total of 230 to 250 trial participants underwent TCR sequencing, of whom approximately 200 had received two doses of AZD1222 and around 25 had received two doses of the MenACWY control vaccine. Trial participants were enrolled into age subgroups of 18-55, 56-69 and 70-plus years, which contained 148, 28 and 57 TCR-sequenced participants, respectively.

The sample's time point, from its label and the paper: about 28 days (+/-7) after the second vaccine dose. AZD1222 recipients with second doses at about 4 weeks or about 12 weeks were pooled, because spike-specific TCR depth and breadth did not differ between schedules. Samples from vaccinated people were obtained from the UK trials COV001 and COV002, which included a single-blind randomized controlled phase 2/3 trial of AZD1222 (ChAdOx1 nCoV-19) in healthy adults. For TCRbeta chain sequencing, PBMC samples from trial participants were taken at day 0 and at day 28 after the second dose. The CDR3 regions of human TCRbeta chains were analyzed by immunosequencing. In the source study's methods: Repertoire TCRs were matched against a reference library of SARS-CoV-2-specific TCRs generated with the MIRA antigen-specificity platform. Breadth meant the fraction of unique TCRs that were SARS-CoV-2-associated, whereas depth meant the fraction of total T cells that were SARS-CoV-2-associated. Using the MIRA data, each spike-specific TCR was mapped to the spike region that the TCR reacts to and placed in a CD4 or CD8 class. Log10-transformed breadth and depth values were compared by one-way ANOVA with Sidak's multiple comparisons tests. Imported from immuneACCESS, the table was reduced by TCRdb to in-frame sequences with V and J called. These copies leave out some clones; in studies compared against another copy, an unresolved V gene accounts for under half, and the cause of the remainder is not known. Clone size and V and J calls were adopted from that table, with D and trimming inferred from the DNA. Recorded for this sample are roughly 99,000 clones; around 90% of them occurred a single time. 5% to 8% of the sample is in the top ten clones.

The CDR3 runs 17 residues from the cysteine to the phenylalanine. The read is trimmed to its CDR3 DNA, 51 bases read in frame from base 1. The germline V gene specifies SGHTA as CDR1 and FQGNSA as CDR2. Trimming takes 6 bases from V and 0 bases from J, and the germline ends sit 18 bases apart. On this clone itself: Its antigen remains unidentified. Nothing much larger sits one base from this clone, and base qualities are not available.

What the study reported, not specific to this receptor: No day 14 peak-response samples were available, so repertoires were characterized only after the peak T cell response. Most participants were white British and females outnumbered males, and the authors suggested that clonal diversity may have been underestimated. Nearly half of unique spike-specific TCRs reportedly recognized epitopes outside regions mutated in the B.1.351 and B.1.1.7 variants. CD4 TCRs associated with the vaccine covered the entire spike protein, and the dominant responses were in regions 160-218 and 743-854. Conclusions about previously exposed vaccinees were limited because only six AZD1222 recipients were SARS-CoV-2 seropositive at baseline. In the small 56-69-year group, the increase in depth fell short of significance, most likely because of low power. Spike-specific TCR breadth and depth rose significantly after two AZD1222 doses compared with day 0 and with MenACWY recipients.

The chain uses TRBV7-2 and TRBJ2-4; TRBD2 is possibly the D segment (6 matching bases). The sample was peripheral blood, taken 28 days after the second AZD1222 dose. This sequence was found in an adult who received the AZD1222 COVID-19 vaccine. CDR3 sequence: CASSSDGGILAKNIQYF. The DNA reads TGTGCCAGCAGTTCTGACGGGGGTATTCTAGCCAAAAACATTCAGTACTTC.